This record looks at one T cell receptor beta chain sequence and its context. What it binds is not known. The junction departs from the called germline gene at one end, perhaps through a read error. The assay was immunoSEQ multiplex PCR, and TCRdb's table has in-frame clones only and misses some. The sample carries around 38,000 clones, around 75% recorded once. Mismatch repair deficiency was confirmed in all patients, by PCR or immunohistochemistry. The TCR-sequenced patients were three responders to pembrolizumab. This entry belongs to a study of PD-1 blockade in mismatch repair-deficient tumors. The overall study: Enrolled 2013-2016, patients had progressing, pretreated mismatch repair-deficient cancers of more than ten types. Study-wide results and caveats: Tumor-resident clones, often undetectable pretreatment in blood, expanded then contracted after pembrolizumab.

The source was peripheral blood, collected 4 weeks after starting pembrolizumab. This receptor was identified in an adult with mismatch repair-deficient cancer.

The chain's CDR3 is CAISEPQSWVF. In nucleotides, the CDR3 is TGTGCCATCAGTGAGCCCCAAAGCTGGGTCTTC. The rearrangement links TRBV10-3 to TRBJ2-1; D call uncertain. The CDR3 has 11 amino acids. From germline, CDR1 is ENHRY and CDR2 SYGVKD.